One and the same sample provided the 12 T cell receptor beta chains below, sequenced in a study of shared clonotypes between healthy human individuals. Some clones are missing from TCRdb's copy, which holds only in-frame ones; the method was immunoSEQ multiplex PCR. The sample has about 2,100,000 clones; about 93% are singletons. Naivety among CD8 cells was defined by CD45RO negativity and positive CCR7 selection, thereby excluding terminally differentiated effector memory CD45RA+ cells. The sequenced sample was naive CD8+ T cells from PBMCs. The receptors derive from a man aged 18 to 29 in good health. Some clones in this sample may be carry-over from other donors' samples.

This chain connects TRBV28 to TRBJ2-5, with D tentatively TRBD2 (6 bases). Germline V gene data show CDR1 as MDHEN and CDR2 as SYDVKM. V was cut by 8 bases and J by 0 bases, with 13 bases left in between. The CDR3 loop spans 14 amino acids. The chain's CDR3 is CASSTRLYQETQYF. The CDR3 nucleotides read TGTGCCAGCTCGACTAGATTGTACCAAGAGACCCAGTACTTC.

This clone was counted ten times or more. The rearrangement uses TRBV27 and TRBJ2-5; D gene uncertain. The germline CDR1 and CDR2 sequences are MNHEY and SMNVEV (reference sequence). The V end lost 1 base, the J end lost 4 bases, and 7 bases lay between the germline ends. This CDR3 has 13 residues. CDR3 nucleotides: TGTGCCAGCAGTTTATTCTGGGCAGAGACCCAGTACTTC. It specifies CASSLFWAETQYF.

Here the CDR3 reads CASLPRGTSNQPQHF. The CDR3 region has the DNA TGTGCCAGTCTCCCTAGGGGAACAAGCAATCAGCCCCAGCATTTT. V and J are TRBV19 and TRBJ1-5; a possible D gene is TRBD1 (5 bases). This CDR3 contains 15 residues. Looked up from germline, CDR1 is LNHDA and CDR2 is SQIVND (reference sequence). Deletions cut 8 bases from V and 1 base from J, with 15 bases between.

The gene calls are TRBV30 and TRBJ2-2, with a possible D match to TRBD2 (7 bases). Germline lookup yields CDR1 GTSNPN and CDR2 SVGIG (reference sequence). Trimming stripped 7 bases from V and 3 bases from J, with 18 bases between. The CDR3 contains 15 residues. CDR3 in DNA: TGTGCCTTCAGTTCGGGGGGCGGAGACACCGGGGAGCTGTTTTTT. It translates to CAFSSGGGDTGELFF. The full variable domain, completed using reference TRBV30 and TRBJ2-2, is SQTIHQWPATLVQPVGSPLSLECTVEGTSNPNLYWYRQAAGRGLQLLFYSVGIGQISSEVPQNLSASRPQDRQFILSSKKLLLSDSGFYLCAFSSGGGDTGELFFGEGSRLTVL.

The rearrangement uses TRBV9 and TRBJ1-2; 7 bases fit TRBD1. CDR1 is SGDLS, CDR2 YYNGEE, per germline. J was trimmed by 5 bases and V by 4 bases; bases with no gene match: 8. CDR3 length: 14 amino acids. CDR3 bases: TGTGCCAGCAGCTACGCCGGGACAGCTTATGGCTACACCTTC. Translating it yields CASSYAGTAYGYTF.

The rearrangement uses TRBV6-6 and TRBJ2-5; D unresolved. CDR3 size: 12 residues. V was clipped by 4 bases and J by 2 bases, with 5 bases between them. CDR1 and CDR2 from the germline V gene are MNHNY and SVGAGI (reference sequence). The CDR3 sequence is CASSSEQETQYF. CDR3 sequence (DNA): TGTGCCAGCAGTTCAGAGCAAGAGACCCAGTACTTC.

As concerns this clone: The same CDR3 is also encoded by other DNA sequences in this sample. The rearrangement links TRBV27 to TRBJ2-7; TRBD1 matches at 8 bases. The CDR3 contains 12 residues. The germline V gene encodes CDR1 MNHEY and CDR2 SMNVEV (reference sequence). Trimming at V came to 6 bases and at J to 2 bases, leaving 0 bases not matched to a gene. CDR3 loop: CASSRGPYEQYF. For the CDR3, the DNA is TGTGCCAGCAGCAGGGGGCCCTACGAGCAGTACTTC.

The chain has TRBV7-8 and TRBJ2-4, with D possibly being TRBD2 (5 bases). CDR3 size: 13 residues. V dropped 5 bases and J dropped 6 bases, with 11 bases sitting between them. The germline V gene encodes CDR1 SGHVS and CDR2 FQNEAQ. CDR3 DNA sequence: TGTGCCAGCAGCCCCCCGGGGAGAAACATTCAGTACTTC. This codes for CASSPPGRNIQYF.

The V and J genes are TRBV27 and TRBJ2-1, with 9 positions matching TRBD2. CDR1 MNHEY and CDR2 SMNVEV come from the germline V gene (reference sequence). Germline trimming cut 2 bases from V and 13 bases from J; bases unmatched to any gene: 6. CDR3 length: 13 residues. The CDR3 nucleotides read TGTGCCAGCAGTTTACTTAGCGGGAGAGATCAGTTCTTC. This translates into CASSLLSGRDQFF.

There are a few counts of this clone. This sequence joins TRBV27 and TRBJ2-7; 7 nucleotides agree with TRBD1. V was pared by 4 bases and J by 4 bases, with 7 bases of the junction left unmatched. The CDR3 is 14 residues long. CDR1 is MNHEY, CDR2 SMNVEV, per germline (reference sequence). CDR3 nucleotides: TGTGCCAGCAGTTACCCGGGACAGTCATACGAGCAGTACTTC. This sequence encodes CASSYPGQSYEQYF.

The chain employs TRBV19 and TRBJ1-2; D may be TRBD1 (6 bases). V was pared by 6 bases and J by 5 bases, with 16 bases between. Germline CDR1 is LNHDA and CDR2 is SQIVND (reference sequence). The CDR3 totals 14 residues. CDR3 DNA sequence: TGTGCCAGTAGCCTCCCAGCAGGGGTGTATGGCTACACCTTC. As protein: CASSLPAGVYGYTF.

This chain uses TRBV11-2 with TRBJ2-1; 8 nucleotides align to TRBD2. The CDR3 has 16 residues. V was pared by 0 bases and J by 1 base, with 2 bases of the junction left unmatched. CDR1 and CDR2 (germline): SGHAT, FQNNGV. This chain's CDR3 is CASSLEASGSYNEQFF. CDR3 DNA: TGTGCCAGCAGCTTAGAGGCTAGCGGGTCCTACAATGAGCAGTTCTTC.